A single sample gave rise to the 10 T cell receptor beta chains below, sequenced in a study of blood T cell repertoires in COVID-19. Profiled with immunoSEQ multiplex PCR; TCRdb holds only in-frame clones, not every one. The table includes 250,000 to 300,000 clones, roughly 90% detected once. Sequencing was done on a sample of PBMCs or T cells enriched from blood (not recorded which). These TCRs come from a man aged 40-50 years who had recovered from COVID-19.

The chain joins TRBV15 to TRBJ2-7; tentatively, D is TRBD1 (6 bases). V lost 2 bases, J lost 4 bases, and 21 bases lay in between. CDR1 and CDR2 from the germline V gene are LNHNV and YYDKDF (reference sequence). The CDR3 contains 17 residues. This CDR3 is CATSRSNLGQLNYEQYF. As DNA, the CDR3 is TGTGCCACCAGCAGATCAAACCTTGGACAGCTTAATTACGAGCAGTACTTC.

This clone has only one observation. The gene calls are TRBV29-1 and TRBJ2-7; 7 bases align to TRBD1. J gave up 7 bases and V 2 bases, and 8 bases lay outside the gene matches. The CDR3 covers 13 residues. Germline loops: CDR1 SQVTM, CDR2 ANQGSEA. The CDR3 protein is CSVESSGGWEQYF. In nucleotides, the CDR3 is TGCAGCGTTGAATCGTCAGGGGGATGGGAGCAGTACTTC.

The chain is built from TRBV6-6 and TRBJ1-1, with D perhaps TRBD1 (6 bases). V was clipped by 6 bases and J by 0 bases, with 17 bases between them. The CDR3 is 16 residues long. From germline, CDR1 is MNHNY and CDR2 SVGAGI (reference sequence). The CDR3 loop reads CASSLPGTLMNTEAFF. CDR3 nucleotide sequence: TGTGCCAGCAGCTTACCCGGGACACTCATGAACACTGAAGCTTTCTTT.

A remark on this clone: Other nucleotide sequences from this sample produce the same CDR3. The CDR3 DNA reads TGTGCCAGCAGCTTAAGCGGTCCCTACAATGAGCAGTTCTTC. Its translation is CASSLSGPYNEQFF. The rearrangement links TRBV11-2 to TRBJ2-1; D is possibly TRBD2 (5 bases). With 2 bases removed from V and 2 bases from J, the gap between germline ends came to 7 bases. Germline CDR1 is SGHAT and CDR2 is FQNNGV. The CDR3 runs to 14 residues.

This chain connects TRBV6-6 to TRBJ1-4, with 8 bases fitting TRBD1. The CDR3 extends over 18 amino acids. Germline values: CDR1 MNHNY, CDR2 SVGAGI (reference sequence). With 5 bases clipped from V and 8 bases from J, the junction kept 19 bases outside the gene matches. CDR3 sequence: CASSRGTGFSRAAEKLFF. The CDR3 DNA sequence: TGTGCCAGCAGTCGAGGGACAGGTTTTTCCAGAGCGGCGGAAAAACTGTTTTTT.

The V and J genes are TRBV5-6 and TRBJ2-3; 10 positions match TRBD2. This CDR3 has 17 residues. CDR1 and CDR2 (germline): SGHDT, YYEEEE. J lost 4 bases, V lost 4 bases, and 12 bases had no gene match. CDR3 in amino acids: CASSLDRSGRASDTQYF. CDR3 bases: TGTGCCAGCAGCCTAGACCGGAGCGGGAGGGCCTCAGATACGCAGTATTTT.

V gene TRBV9 combines with J gene TRBJ2-2; D possibly corresponds to TRBD1 (5 bases). CDR3 length equals 16 residues. V lost 6 bases to trimming and J lost 3 bases, with 18 bases between them. Germline lookup yields CDR1 SGDLS and CDR2 YYNGEE. CDR3 sequence (DNA): TGTGCCAGCACCATTTCCACAGGTGCGGACACCGGGGAGCTGTTTTTT. Translation: CASTISTGADTGELFF.

The J gene is TRBJ2-1, the V gene TRBV12-5; D is undetermined. The CDR3 contains 13 residues. Trimming removed 0 bases from V and 3 bases from J, with 3 bases in between. From germline, CDR1 is LGHNT and CDR2 FRNRAP. The CDR3: CASGLVSYNEQFF. The CDR3 DNA reads TGTGCTAGTGGTTTGGTCAGCTACAATGAGCAGTTCTTC.

The V gene is TRBV3-1 (or the pseudogene TRBV3-2), the J gene TRBJ2-1, with D possibly matching TRBD1 (6 bases). The V and J ends lost 6 bases and 7 bases respectively, with 25 bases between them. CDR3 length: 17 amino acids. Looked up from germline, CDR1 is LGHDT and CDR2 is YNNKEL (reference sequence). DNA for the CDR3: TGTGCCAGCAGAGACACCTACCGAGGGGGTCGCATGAATGAGCAGTTCTTC. Translation gives CASRDTYRGGRMNEQFF.

The V gene is TRBV30, the J gene TRBJ2-1; tentatively, D is TRBD2 (7 bases). Germline CDR1 reads GTSNPN; CDR2 reads SVGIG (reference sequence). The V end lost 7 bases, the J end lost 1 base, and 35 bases lay between the germline ends. This CDR3 contains 21 residues. The CDR3 sequence is CAFPSRGGPGGYSISYNEQFF. CDR3 sequence (DNA): TGTGCCTTCCCTTCAAGGGGGGGCCCGGGAGGATATTCGATATCCTACAATGAGCAGTTCTTC.